The rows below give T cell receptor beta chains drawn from one sample of a study of CD8 T cells in Susac syndrome. MiXCR, applied by TCRdb to the immunoSEQ multiplex PCR reads, yields one record per CDR3 protein. The repertoire holds some 120,000 distinct CDR3 sequences, with nearly 95% as singletons. The sample taken for sequencing was CD4+ T cells from PBMCs. These receptor sequences come from a human donor in good health. Both conserved end residues are part of each CDR3. The D gene is left open where the match is weak. The size field is filled for only some rows; it gives once, few, many or a size class.

J gene | D gene | clone size | V gene | CDR3 protein | CDR3 DNA
TRBJ2-7 | TRBD2 | NA | TRBV4-1 | CASSQASGQTYEQYF | TGCGCCAGCAGCCAAGCTAGCGGGCAAACCTACGAGCAGTACTTC
TRBJ2-6 | TRBD2 | NA | TRBV20-1 | CSALPIAGGSSGANVLTF | TGCAGTGCTTTGCCAATAGCGGGAGGGAGCTCTGGGGCCAACGTCCTGACTTTC
TRBJ2-5 | TRBD2 | NA | TRBV30 | CAWGLAGVGGTQYF | TGTGCCTGGGGCCTAGCGGGAGTAGGCGGGACCCAGTACTTC
TRBJ2-3 | TRBD2 | NA | TRBV5-1 | CASSLSFREGTDTQYF | TGCGCCAGCAGCTTGAGTTTCCGGGAGGGCACAGATACGCAGTATTTT
TRBJ1-2 | NA | NA | TRBV29-1 | CSVAGSYGYTF | TGCAGCGTTGCCGGGTCCTATGGCTACACCTTC
TRBJ2-1 | NA | NA | TRBV24-1 | CATSDSNRVWPFF | TGTGCCACCAGTGACTCTAACAGGGTATGGCCGTTCTTC
TRBJ2-3 | NA | NA | TRBV2 | CASTRGPDTQYF | TGTGCCAGCACTAGAGGGCCAGATACGCAGTATTTT
TRBJ2-1 | TRBD2 | NA | TRBV5-1 | CASSLPRLAGANNEQFF | TGCGCCAGCAGCTTACCTAGACTAGCGGGAGCGAACAATGAGCAGTTCTTC
TRBJ2-5 | TRBD1 | NA | TRBV7-7 | CASSQGQQGTQYF | TGTGCCAGCAGCCAGGGACAGCAAGGGACCCAGTACTTC
TRBJ1-4 | NA | NA | TRBV28 | CASRAEGFATNEKLFF | TGTGCCAGCAGAGCCGAGGGATTTGCAACTAATGAAAAACTGTTTTTT
TRBJ2-7 | NA | NA | TRBV27 | CATSLLGGGNEQYF | TGTGCCACCAGCCTTTTGGGAGGTGGGAACGAGCAGTACTTC
TRBJ2-5 | NA | NA | TRBV11-2 | CASSYWRVEETQYF | TGTGCCAGCAGCTATTGGCGGGTAGAAGAGACCCAGTACTTC
TRBJ1-4 | NA | NA | TRBV5-1 | CASSFLGATNEKLFF | TGCGCCAGCAGCTTCCTGGGGGCAACTAATGAAAAACTGTTTTTT
TRBJ2-3 | TRBD1 | NA | TRBV7-9 | CASSLAVTTGGTDTQYF | TGTGCCAGCAGCTTAGCGGTAACGACAGGGGGCACAGATACGCAGTATTTT
TRBJ1-2 | TRBD1 | NA | TRBV7-6 | CASSPGTGVAYGYTF | TGTGCCAGCAGCCCAGGGACAGGGGTGGCCTATGGCTACACCTTC
TRBJ1-1 | NA | NA | TRBV18 | CASSPGENTEAFF | TGTGCCAGCTCACCAGGGGAAAACACTGAAGCTTTCTTT
TRBJ1-2 | NA | once | TRBV7-9 | CASSPTGTNYGYTF | TGTGCCAGCAGCCCCACCGGGACCAACTATGGCTACACCTTC
TRBJ1-2 | TRBD1 | NA | TRBV23-1 | CASSPGGDSYGYTF | TGCGCCAGCAGTCCCGGTGGGGACAGCTATGGCTACACCTTC
TRBJ2-7 | NA | NA | TRBV10-3 | CAISESEVGEQYF | TGTGCCATCAGTGAGTCTGAGGTAGGCGAGCAGTACTTC
TRBJ1-1 | NA | NA | TRBV28 | CASERGMNTEAFF | TGTGCCAGCGAGAGGGGCATGAACACTGAAGCTTTCTTT
TRBJ2-5 | NA | NA | TRBV30 | CAWSLTSLVTQYF | TGTGCCTGGAGTTTGACATCCTTGGTGACCCAGTACTTC
TRBJ2-3 | TRBD2 | NA | TRBV10-2 | CASRPIAGPTDTQYF | TGCGCCAGCAGACCAATAGCGGGTCCCACAGATACGCAGTATTTT
TRBJ2-3 | TRBD1 | NA | TRBV5-1 | CASSLYRGVRPDTQYF | TGCGCCAGCAGCTTATACAGGGGAGTGAGGCCAGATACGCAGTATTTT
TRBJ2-2 | NA | NA | TRBV27 | CASSLQYRVLTGELFF | TGTGCCAGCAGTTTACAGTATAGGGTACTCACCGGGGAGCTGTTTTTT
TRBJ2-1 | TRBD2 | NA | TRBV7-9 | CASSFREGPDNEQFF | TGTGCCAGCAGCTTCCGGGAGGGCCCCGACAATGAGCAGTTCTTC
TRBJ2-7 | NA | NA | TRBV5-1 | CASSLVGGGGYEQYF | TGCGCCAGCAGCTTGGTGGGAGGGGGCGGCTACGAGCAGTACTTC
TRBJ1-2 | NA | NA | TRBV27 | CASSLTRQRGGYTF | TGTGCCAGCAGTTTAACGAGACAGAGGGGTGGCTACACCTTC
TRBJ2-1 | NA | NA | TRBV29-1 | CSVDRGVDEQFF | TGCAGCGTTGATCGAGGGGTCGATGAGCAGTTCTTC
TRBJ1-5 | NA | NA | TRBV10-2 | CASSESVSAQHF | TGCGCCAGCAGTGAGTCGGTCAGTGCCCAGCATTTT
TRBJ2-2 | NA | NA | TRBV7-2 | CASKRNTGELFF | TGTGCCAGCAAGAGGAACACCGGGGAGCTGTTTTTT
TRBJ2-2 | NA | NA | TRBV5-1 | CASNEFFTGELFF | TGCGCCAGCAACGAGTTTTTCACCGGGGAGCTGTTTTTT
TRBJ2-2 | NA | NA | TRBV6-2/TRBV6-3 | CASSYSTGELFF | TGTGCCAGCAGTTACTCGACCGGGGAGCTGTTTTTT
TRBJ1-2 | TRBD1 | NA | TRBV12-3/TRBV12-4 | CASSPGTEDYPFTF | TGTGCCAGCAGTCCTGGGACAGAGGACTATCCCTTTACCTTC
TRBJ1-2 | NA | NA | TRBV30 | CAWSVPRMGGYTF | TGTGCCTGGAGTGTCCCTCGGATGGGGGGCTACACCTTC
TRBJ2-7 | TRBD2 | NA | TRBV18 | CASSPRTVDGTSASEQYF | TGTGCCAGCTCACCCCGGACAGTTGATGGGACTAGCGCCTCCGAGCAGTACTTC
TRBJ1-3 | NA | NA | TRBV29-1 | CSVEKDTSPGNTIYF | TGCAGCGTTGAAAAGGATACCTCCCCTGGAAACACCATATATTTT
TRBJ2-4 | TRBD2 | NA | TRBV19 | CASSIAGGRNIQYF | TGTGCCAGTAGTATAGCGGGGGGGCGAAACATTCAGTACTTC
TRBJ2-3 | TRBD2 | NA | TRBV5-1 | CASSRGLAIGTDTQYF | TGCGCCAGCAGCAGAGGACTAGCGATAGGCACAGATACGCAGTATTTT
TRBJ2-3 | TRBD2 | NA | TRBV19 | CASSMKVAGATTDTQYF | TGTGCCAGTAGTATGAAGGTAGCGGGAGCGACGACAGATACGCAGTATTTT
TRBJ1-2 | NA | few | TRBV27 | CASSLSGDGYTF | TGTGCCAGCAGTCTTTCAGGGGATGGCTACACCTTC
TRBJ2-3 | NA | NA | TRBV15 | CATSRVGVATDTQYF | TGTGCCACCAGCAGAGTGGGGGTAGCCACAGATACGCAGTATTTT
TRBJ2-7 | TRBD1 | once | TRBV28 | CASSSTGTGVPYEQYF | TGTGCCAGCAGTTCCACCGGGACAGGGGTCCCCTACGAGCAGTACTTC
TRBJ1-2 | NA | once | TRBV10-3 | CAISGDRPLHGYTF | TGTGCCATCAGTGGGGACCGGCCCCTCCATGGCTACACCTTC